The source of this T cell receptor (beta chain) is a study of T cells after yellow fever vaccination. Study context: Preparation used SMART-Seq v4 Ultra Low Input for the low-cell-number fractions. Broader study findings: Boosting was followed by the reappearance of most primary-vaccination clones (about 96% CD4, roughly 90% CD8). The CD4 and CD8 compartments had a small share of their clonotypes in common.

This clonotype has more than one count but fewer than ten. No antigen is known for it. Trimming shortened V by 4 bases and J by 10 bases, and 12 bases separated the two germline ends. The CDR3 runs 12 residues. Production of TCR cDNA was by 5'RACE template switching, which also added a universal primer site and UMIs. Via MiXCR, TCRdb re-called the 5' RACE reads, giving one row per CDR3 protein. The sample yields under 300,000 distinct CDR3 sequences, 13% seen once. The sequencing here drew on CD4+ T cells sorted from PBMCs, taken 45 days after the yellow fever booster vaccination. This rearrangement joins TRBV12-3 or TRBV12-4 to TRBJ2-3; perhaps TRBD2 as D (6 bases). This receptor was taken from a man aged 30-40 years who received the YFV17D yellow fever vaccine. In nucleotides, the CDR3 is TGTGCCAGCAGTTACGGCGGGACTGCGCAGTATTTT. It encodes CASSYGGTAQYF.